What follows are 27 T cell receptor beta chains derived from one specimen sequenced in a study of T cell repertoires in cytomegalovirus infection. No antigen is known for these receptors. TCRdb fed the reads into MiXCR, producing one record per CDR3 protein. The sample gives 830,000 or so distinct CDR3 sequences, about 31% of which show up once; around 12% is in the top ten. Specimen: cultured CD8+ T cells from PBMCs, collected from culture after CMV antigen stimulation. These receptors originate from a human donor in good health (CMV status not recorded). Some clones in this sample may be carry-over from other donors' samples.

The table lists this clonotype with a count of one. This chain connects TRBV2 to TRBJ2-1, with TRBD2 as a possible D gene (6 bases). From germline, CDR1 is SNHLY and CDR2 FYNNEI. CDR3 length: 17 amino acids. Trimming took off 2 bases at V and 4 bases at J, with 18 bases between the two ends. This chain's CDR3 is CASSETRVGGVYNEQFF. The CDR3 DNA reads TGTGCCAGCAGTGAAACCCGGGTGGGCGGGGTTTACAATGAGCAGTTCTTC.

This clonotype showed up just a few times. The chain combines TRBV7-9 with TRBJ2-3, with 8 bases that match TRBD1. The germline V gene encodes CDR1 SEHNR and CDR2 FQNEAQ (reference sequence). Germline trimming cut 5 bases from V and 0 bases from J; bases unmatched to any gene: 4. The length of the CDR3 is 15 residues. Written as DNA, the CDR3 is TGTGCCAGCAGCATTAGACAGGGGAGCACAGATACGCAGTATTTT. This translates into CASSIRQGSTDTQYF.

This clonotype has a handful of counts. This chain uses TRBV2 with TRBJ1-1, with 8 bases fitting TRBD1. V lost 6 bases, J lost 0 bases, and 12 bases stayed unmatched. The CDR3 contains 17 residues. Germline V gives CDR1 SNHLY, CDR2 FYNNEI. CDR3 sequence (DNA): TGTGCCAGCAGAGAGGGAACAGGGGGGACATTGAACACTGAAGCTTTCTTT. As protein: CASREGTGGTLNTEAFF.

The V call is TRBV7-6, the J call TRBJ2-5; 11 bases are shared with TRBD2. The V segment lost 6 bases and the J segment 4 bases; nucleotides outside the gene matches: 10. This CDR3 contains 16 residues. Germline lookup yields CDR1 SGHVS and CDR2 FNYEAQ. This chain's CDR3 is CASSFIAGGQGETQYF. The CDR3 bases are TGTGCCAGCAGTTTTATAGCGGGGGGGCAAGGAGAGACCCAGTACTTC.

The rearrangement joins TRBV10-3 to TRBJ2-1; no clear D. The germline gives CDR1 ENHRY, CDR2 SYGVKD. V was cut by 4 bases and J by 5 bases, with 18 bases left in between. The CDR3 consists of 16 residues. The CDR3 is CAISGTDPRRDNEQFF. In DNA form, the CDR3 reads TGTGCCATCAGTGGGACGGATCCCCGTCGGGACAATGAGCAGTTCTTC.

This chain connects TRBV6-1 to TRBJ2-1; D might be TRBD1 (6 bases). In germline, CDR1 is MNHNS, CDR2 SASEGT. Trimming removed 5 bases at V and 7 bases at J, with 18 bases between. This CDR3 spans 15 amino acids. The CDR3 coding sequence is TGTGCCAGCAGTCTCCGTTGGGCAGGGGAAAATGAGCAGTTCTTC. It specifies CASSLRWAGENEQFF.

The rearrangement links TRBV7-3 to TRBJ2-1; perhaps TRBD2 as D (6 bases). The ends were cut back, 5 bases at V and 4 bases at J, with 12 bases in the middle. CDR1 and CDR2 from the germline V gene are SGHTA and FQGTGA. The CDR3 has 14 residues. In DNA, the CDR3 is TGTGCCAGCAGCCCCAGGCTAGCGTACAATGAGCAGTTCTTC. Translating it yields CASSPRLAYNEQFF.

The chain carries TRBV10-3 and TRBJ1-2, with 8 nucleotides matching TRBD1. The length of the CDR3 is 14 residues. Germline V gives CDR1 ENHRY, CDR2 SYGVKD. With 7 bases clipped from V and 8 bases from J, the junction kept 12 bases outside the gene matches. CDR3 DNA sequence: TGTGCCATCAAAGGTGAGGGACAGGAGGAGGGCTACACCTTC. Protein: CAIKGEGQEEGYTF.

Only a few counts were recorded for this clonotype. V gene TRBV19 combines with J gene TRBJ1-2, with D unclear. This CDR3 region has 11 residues. V dropped 9 bases and J dropped 4 bases, with 9 bases sitting between them. Germline V lookup: CDR1 LNHDA, CDR2 SQIVND (reference sequence). CDR3 in amino acids: CASCDLYGYTF. The CDR3 nucleotides are TGTGCCAGCTGCGACCTCTATGGCTACACCTTC.

This chain connects TRBV12-3 or TRBV12-4 to TRBJ2-1; 7 nucleotides match TRBD1. After removal of 4 bases from V and 4 bases from J, the junction contained 10 bases not matched to a gene. This CDR3 contains 16 residues. The DNA of the CDR3 is TGTGCCAGCAGTTCCACGGGGACAGACCCTTACAATGAGCAGTTCTTC. Amino acids: CASSSTGTDPYNEQFF.

J is TRBJ2-1 and V is TRBV12-3 or TRBV12-4, with D possibly being TRBD1 (5 bases). V shed 5 bases and J shed 8 bases, with 16 bases lying between them. This CDR3 has 14 amino acids. The CDR3 DNA reads TGTGCCAGCAGTCGGGCAGGGCTTGTGGATGAGCAGTTCTTC. Its protein product is CASSRAGLVDEQFF.

This clonotype was seen ten or more times. The chain has TRBV7-9 and TRBJ2-5; possible D gene TRBD2, 6 bases. The CDR3 loop spans 15 amino acids. Germline CDR1 SEHNR, CDR2 FQNEAQ (reference sequence). V lost 7 bases and J 4 bases, leaving 19 bases between the germline ends. The CDR3 bases are TGTGCCAGCAAGAAGGAGGGGCGCTGGGGAGAGACCCAGTACTTC. Translating it yields CASKKEGRWGETQYF.

Turning to this clonotype: A read error is possible here, since a much larger clone lies one base away. CDR3 DNA sequence: TGTGCCAGCAGCTTAGGTTCCGTGGCAGGCTATGGCTACACCTTC. This codes for CASSLGSVAGYGYTF. The chain combines TRBV7-9 with TRBJ1-2; no clear D gene. The CDR3 contains 15 residues. V lost 1 base and J 4 bases, leaving 13 bases between the germline ends. Germline V lookup: CDR1 SEHNR, CDR2 FQNEAQ (reference sequence).

The chain joins TRBV14 to TRBJ1-6; D gene ambiguous. The V end was cut by 6 bases, the J end by 10 bases, with 22 bases between. The germline V gene encodes CDR1 SGHDN and CDR2 FVKESK. The CDR3 is 16 amino acids. CDR3 amino acids: CASSYEGRGSRSPLHF. The CDR3 region has the DNA TGTGCCAGCAGTTATGAAGGACGTGGTTCAAGGTCACCCCTCCACTTT.

This clonotype has more than one count but fewer than ten. The gene calls are TRBV24-1 and TRBJ1-1; D remains ambiguous. This CDR3 spans 14 amino acids. Germline lookup yields CDR1 KGHDR and CDR2 SFDVKD. V gave up 6 bases and J gave up 6 bases, with 16 bases separating them. CDR3 DNA: TGTGCCACCAGTCCCTCTGACAACGTCTCTGAAGCTTTCTTT. Amino acid sequence: CATSPSDNVSEAFF.

This sequence joins TRBV4-2 and TRBJ2-7; D possibly corresponds to TRBD2 (6 bases). Germline V gene lookup returns CDR1 LGHNA and CDR2 YNFKEQ. V lost 4 bases and J lost 1, with 14 bases in between. The CDR3 contains 15 residues. In DNA, the CDR3 is TGTGCCAGCAGCCCCGAGCGGGCAGCTTCCTACGAGCAGTACTTC. Protein: CASSPERAASYEQYF.

This chain links TRBV27 with TRBJ1-6, with a weak D call TRBD1 (6 bases). V was pared by 4 bases and J by 3 bases, with 13 bases between. Germline V gives CDR1 MNHEY, CDR2 SMNVEV (reference sequence). CDR3 length: 16 residues. The CDR3 coding sequence is TGTGCCAGCAGTTCAGCGACAGGCCTCTATAATTCACCCCTCCACTTT. This gives the protein CASSSATGLYNSPLHF.

This clonotype came up many times. The rearrangement links TRBV7-6 to TRBJ2-5; possible D gene TRBD1, 7 bases. Trimming pared 1 base from V and 3 bases from J, leaving 30 bases between. Germline-derived CDR1 and CDR2 are SGHVS and FNYEAQ. This CDR3 is built from 21 residues. As DNA, the CDR3 is TGTGCCAGCAGCTTAGTTCTTGGAGGGGGCGCTCGGATTTCGAAAGAAGAGACCCAGTACTTC. Protein: CASSLVLGGGARISKEETQYF.

This clonotype has a count of ten or more. Here the CDR3 DNA reads TGTGCCAGCAGCTTAGCGAGCAAGGGCTCCTACGAGCAGTACTTC. Protein sequence: CASSLASKGSYEQYF. This rearrangement joins TRBV7-8 to TRBJ2-7; D gene ambiguous. CDR3 length: 15 residues. Trimming removed 0 bases at V and 0 bases at J, with 9 bases between. Per the germline V gene, CDR1 is SGHVS and CDR2 is FQNEAQ.

The table lists this clonotype with a few counts. The V and J genes are TRBV10-3 and TRBJ2-1; the match to TRBD1 covers 11 bases. Germline CDR1 and CDR2: ENHRY and SYGVKD. The ends lost 7 bases at V and 6 bases at J; junction bases unmatched: 2. The CDR3 spans 13 residues. CDR3 bases: TGTGCCATCAAGGGGACAGGGGGCAATGAGCAGTTCTTC. It specifies CAIKGTGGNEQFF.

The chain recombines TRBV27 with TRBJ2-1; D might be TRBD1 (7 bases). This CDR3 comprises 13 residues. Germline V gene data show CDR1 as MNHEY and CDR2 as SMNVEV (reference sequence). With 5 bases removed from V and 9 bases from J, the gap between germline ends came to 14 bases. The DNA of the CDR3 is TGTGCCAGCAGTGGGGGGACAGTTCTTGAGCAGTTCTTC. Translating gives CASSGGTVLEQFF.

This chain uses TRBV6-6 with TRBJ1-2, with TRBD1 as a possible D gene (6 bases). The CDR3 has 15 amino acids. V dropped 7 bases and J dropped 4 bases, with 19 bases sitting between them. Germline V gene lookup returns CDR1 MNHNY and CDR2 SVGAGI (reference sequence). The CDR3 is CASTPWGRGTYGYTF. CDR3 coding DNA: TGTGCCAGCACCCCCTGGGGCAGGGGCACCTATGGCTACACCTTC.

The chain combines TRBV12-3 or TRBV12-4 with TRBJ1-5; 9 nucleotides agree with TRBD1. Unmatched junction bases numbered 5, after V lost 4 bases and J lost 7 bases. The CDR3 is made up of 14 amino acids. The CDR3 loop reads CASSSGTGTQPQHF. CDR3 DNA sequence: TGTGCCAGCAGTTCCGGGACAGGGACACAGCCCCAGCATTTT.

This clonotype occurred many times. The chain links TRBV7-9 to TRBJ2-1; TRBD2 is a possible D gene (5 bases). Germline lookup yields CDR1 SEHNR and CDR2 FQNEAQ (reference sequence). The V end lost 4 bases, the J end lost 0 bases, and 10 bases lay between the germline ends. This CDR3 has 15 residues. CDR3 sequence (DNA): TGTGCCAGCAGCTCGGGAATAAGCTCCTACAATGAGCAGTTCTTC. Residues: CASSSGISSYNEQFF.

In its sample, this clonotype was seen a few times. The chain joins TRBV5-5 to TRBJ2-6; 11 positions match TRBD1. Germline V CDR1 and CDR2: SGHKS, YYEKEE (reference sequence). The CDR3 runs to 19 residues. V was pared by 4 bases and J by 2 bases, with 11 bases of the junction left unmatched. The chain's CDR3 is CASSTRDRGIDPGANVLTF. CDR3 coding DNA: TGTGCCAGCAGCACCAGGGACAGGGGGATAGATCCTGGGGCCAACGTCCTGACTTTC.

Only a few counts were recorded for this clonotype. The chain links TRBV11-2 to TRBJ2-1; D is undetermined. The CDR3 covers 14 residues. Germline V gene lookup returns CDR1 SGHAT and CDR2 FQNNGV. Trimming cost V 5 bases and J 10 bases, with 18 bases left between them. The CDR3 DNA sequence: TGTGCCAGCAGCCTATCCGACGGTCCCAGAGAGCAGTTCTTC. Protein: CASSLSDGPREQFF.

This chain connects TRBV9 to TRBJ1-1, with D tentatively TRBD1 (5 bases). This CDR3 spans 15 amino acids. The V gene's germline CDR1 is SGDLS and CDR2 YYNGEE. Trimming left V 0 bases short and J 5 bases short, with 14 bases between. This CDR3 is CASSVAPGGGTEAFF. As DNA, the CDR3 is TGTGCCAGCAGCGTAGCCCCCGGGGGAGGGACTGAAGCTTTCTTT.